A selection of T cell receptor beta chains follows, all from one sample in a study of cytomegalovirus exposure and HLA in healthy donors. Assay: immunoSEQ multiplex PCR; the TCRdb copy retains only in-frame clones and omits some. In the table there are approximately 81,000 clones, 85% to 95% of which are singletons. Sequenced material: PBMCs. The source is a man aged 18 to 29 in good health and CMV-seronegative. The CDR3 runs from the conserved cysteine through the conserved F or W. D genes are given only for firm matches. Clone size, where shown, is once, few, many, or a class for clones that have expanded.

- TRBJ2-7 TRBD1 TRBV6-6 CASMRETGGRQYF TGTGCCAGCATGAGGGAGACAGGGGGACGGCAGTACTTC
- TRBJ2-1 TRBD1 TRBV28 CASSGGQGAYNEQFF TGTGCCAGCAGTGGGGGACAGGGGGCCTACAATGAGCAGTTCTTC
- TRBJ2-7 - TRBV6-1 CASSELPWQAPYEQYF TGTGCCAGCAGTGAATTACCATGGCAGGCCCCCTACGAGCAGTACTTC
- TRBJ2-2 TRBD1 TRBV11-1 CASRRQGGRSTGELFF TGTGCCAGCAGGCGACAGGGGGGAAGGAGCACCGGGGAGCTGTTTTTT
- TRBJ1-1 - TRBV27 CASSWERSNTEAFF TGTGCCAGCAGTTGGGAGAGATCGAACACTGAAGCTTTCTTT
- TRBJ2-7 - TRBV15 CATSRDPSYEQYF TGTGCCACCAGCAGAGACCCTTCCTACGAGCAGTACTTC
- TRBJ2-7 - TRBV11-2 CASSLLGHPSYEQYF TGTGCCAGCAGCTTATTGGGGCATCCTTCGTACGAGCAGTACTTC
- TRBJ2-1 TRBD1 TRBV5-1 CASSLAPGQGYSYNEQFF TGCGCCAGCAGCTTAGCCCCGGGACAGGGGTACTCCTACAATGAGCAGTTCTTC
- TRBJ1-2 TRBD1 TRBV28 CASSLPNRGYGYTF TGTGCCAGCAGTTTACCTAACAGGGGGTATGGCTACACCTTC
- TRBJ1-2 - TRBV7-9 CASSRLANTF TGTGCCAGCAGCCGTTTGGCCAACACCTTC
- TRBJ2-7 TRBD2 TRBV10-3 CAIRLSGTGYEQYF TGTGCCATCAGACTTAGCGGGACTGGGTACGAGCAGTACTTC
- TRBJ2-7 - TRBV15 CATSSNYRDEQYF TGTGCCACCAGCAGCAACTACAGGGACGAGCAGTACTTC
- TRBJ1-5 - TRBV7-2 CASRQTVGGNQPQHF TGTGCCAGCAGGCAAACAGTGGGCGGCAATCAGCCCCAGCATTTT
- TRBJ1-1 - TRBV2 CASSDIQYLEAFF TGTGCCAGCAGTGACATTCAGTATCTCGAAGCTTTCTTT
- TRBJ2-7 - TRBV5-1 CASSLAGDFSYEQYF TGCGCCAGCAGCTTGGCCGGGGACTTCTCCTACGAGCAGTACTTC
- TRBJ2-1 TRBD2 TRBV4-1 CASSHLRRSSGKGYSYNEQFF TGCGCCAGCAGCCACTTAAGACGGTCTAGCGGGAAAGGGTACTCCTACAATGAGCAGTTCTTC
- TRBJ1-2 - TRBV28 CASSPSQVGGYGYTF TGTGCCAGCAGTCCGTCCCAGGTTGGAGGTTATGGCTACACCTTC
medium-sized TRBJ2-7 TRBD1 TRBV19 CASSNPWTGKTYEQYF TGTGCCAGTAGTAACCCTTGGACAGGGAAGACCTACGAGCAGTACTTC
- TRBJ1-4 - TRBV7-8 CASSPGRGAGEKLFF TGTGCCAGCAGCCCCGGGCGGGGCGCGGGCGAAAAACTGTTTTTT
once TRBJ2-7 TRBD1 TRBV7-7 CASSPDRVGEQYF TGTGCTAGCAGCCCCGACAGGGTAGGCGAGCAGTACTTC